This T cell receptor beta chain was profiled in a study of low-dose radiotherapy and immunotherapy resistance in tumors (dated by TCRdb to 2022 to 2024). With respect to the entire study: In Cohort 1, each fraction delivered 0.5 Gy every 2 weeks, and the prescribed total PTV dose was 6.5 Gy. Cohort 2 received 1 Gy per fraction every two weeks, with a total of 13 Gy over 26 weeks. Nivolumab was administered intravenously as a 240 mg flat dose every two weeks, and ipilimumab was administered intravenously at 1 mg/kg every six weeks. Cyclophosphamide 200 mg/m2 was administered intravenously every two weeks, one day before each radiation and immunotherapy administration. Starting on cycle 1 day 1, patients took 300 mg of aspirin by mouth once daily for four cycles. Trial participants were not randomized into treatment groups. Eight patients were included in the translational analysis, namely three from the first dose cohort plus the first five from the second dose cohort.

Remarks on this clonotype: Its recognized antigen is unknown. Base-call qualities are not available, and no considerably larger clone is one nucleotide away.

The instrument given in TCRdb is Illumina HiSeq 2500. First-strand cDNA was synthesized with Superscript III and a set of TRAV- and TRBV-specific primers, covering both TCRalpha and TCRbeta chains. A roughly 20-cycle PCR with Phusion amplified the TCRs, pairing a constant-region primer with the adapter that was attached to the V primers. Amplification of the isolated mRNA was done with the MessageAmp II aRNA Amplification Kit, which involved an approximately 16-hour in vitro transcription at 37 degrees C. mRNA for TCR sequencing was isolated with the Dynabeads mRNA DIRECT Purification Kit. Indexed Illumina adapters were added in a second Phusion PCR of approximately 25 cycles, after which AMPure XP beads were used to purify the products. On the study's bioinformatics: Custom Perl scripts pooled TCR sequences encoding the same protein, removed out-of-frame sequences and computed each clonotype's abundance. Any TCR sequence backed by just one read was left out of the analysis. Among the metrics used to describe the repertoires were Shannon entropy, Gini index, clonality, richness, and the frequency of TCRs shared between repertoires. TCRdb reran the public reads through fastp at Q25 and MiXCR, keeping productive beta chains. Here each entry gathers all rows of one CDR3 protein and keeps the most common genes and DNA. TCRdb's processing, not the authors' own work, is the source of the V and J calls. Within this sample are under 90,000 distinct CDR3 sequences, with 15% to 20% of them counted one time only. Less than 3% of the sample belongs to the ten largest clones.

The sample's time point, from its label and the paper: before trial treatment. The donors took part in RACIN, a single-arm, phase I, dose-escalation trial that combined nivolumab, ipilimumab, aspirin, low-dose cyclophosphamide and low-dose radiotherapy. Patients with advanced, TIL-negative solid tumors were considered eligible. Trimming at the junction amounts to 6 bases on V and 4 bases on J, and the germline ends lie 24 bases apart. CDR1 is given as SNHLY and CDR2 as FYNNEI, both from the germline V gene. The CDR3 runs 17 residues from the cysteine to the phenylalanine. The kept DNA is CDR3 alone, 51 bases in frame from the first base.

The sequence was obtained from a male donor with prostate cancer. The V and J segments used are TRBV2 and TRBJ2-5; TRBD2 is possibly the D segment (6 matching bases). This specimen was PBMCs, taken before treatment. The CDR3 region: CASSRLGGLGGVETQYF. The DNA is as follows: TGTGCCAGCAGCCGACTAGGAGGGCTTGGGGGTGTAGAGACCCAGTACTTC.